This note documents a single T cell receptor beta chain sequence. Its target is unknown. Every sample had a minimum of 6.5 million PBMCs isolated. This CDR3 is 14 amino acids long. Trimming removed 6 bases at V and 6 bases at J, with 17 bases between. Germline CDR1 is MRHNA and CDR2 is SNTAGT. The sample comes from a study of blood T cells in healthy people across ages. The study's findings and limits: Conclusively comparing naive with antigen-experienced cells was impossible with unsorted PBMCs.

Sample-barcoded 5' priming and a J-beta primer mix drove a second PCR of about 7 to 11 cycles. MiXCR, applied by TCRdb to the 5' RACE reads, yields one record per CDR3 protein. The data hold over 1,500,000 distinct CDR3 sequences, with 49% observed a single time. This clonotype originated in a woman aged 40 to 55 in good health. The rearrangement uses TRBV6-4 and TRBJ1-2; D uncertain. Sequenced sample: blood. The CDR3 nucleotides are TGTGCCAGCAGCTCGAATTTTGATGCCGATGGCTACACCTTC. It translates to CASSSNFDADGYTF.